The next 22 T cell receptor beta chains were all read from a single sample in a study of shared clonotypes between healthy human individuals. Libraries were prepared by immunoSEQ multiplex PCR; TCRdb keeps only in-frame clonotypes and omits some of them. The repertoire holds 190,000 or so clones, with approximately 70% as singletons. The sequencing sample was made of memory CD4+ T cells sorted from blood. Subset defined: CD45RA-negative fraction. These receptors all stem from a man younger than 40 in good health.

This clone was found a few times. The gene calls are TRBV5-6 and TRBJ2-1; TRBD2 is a possible D gene (6 bases). V was pared by 0 bases and J by 7 bases, with 17 bases between. CDR1 and CDR2 from the germline V gene are SGHDT and YYEEEE. The CDR3 extends over 16 amino acids. The CDR3 spells CASSLVRGPPGNEQFF. The DNA of the CDR3 is TGTGCCAGCAGCTTGGTGCGGGGACCCCCGGGGAATGAGCAGTTCTTC.

The chain links TRBV11-2 to TRBJ1-1; possibly TRBD1 for D (5 bases). Germline V gene data show CDR1 as SGHAT and CDR2 as FQNNGV. Trimming took off 5 bases at V and 4 bases at J, with 14 bases between the two ends. The CDR3 consists of 14 residues. The CDR3 DNA reads as TGTGCCAGCAGCCAGGGACCAATGGGCACTGAAGCTTTCTTT. It yields the protein CASSQGPMGTEAFF.

This chain joins TRBV5-6 and TRBJ2-3; D may correspond to TRBD1 or TRBD2 (6 bases each). Germline V gives CDR1 SGHDT, CDR2 YYEEEE. The V end was cut by 0 bases, the J end by 1 base, with 12 bases between. This CDR3 has 16 amino acids. Written as DNA, the CDR3 is TGTGCCAGCAGCTTGGAGCGGAGGGGGGGCACAGATACGCAGTATTTT. Its protein is CASSLERRGGTDTQYF. Based on the CDR3 plus reference TRBV5-6 and TRBJ2-3, the full variable domain is DAGVTQSPTHLIKTRGQQVTLRCSPKSGHDTVSWYQQALGQGPQFIFQYYEEEERQRGNFPDRFSGHQFPNYSSELNVNALLLGDSALYLCASSLERRGGTDTQYFGPGTRLTVL.

The chain joins TRBV19 to TRBJ2-7; D may be TRBD1 (5 bases). The germline V gene has CDR1 LNHDA and CDR2 SQIVND (reference sequence). With 4 bases removed from V and 6 bases from J, the gap between germline ends came to 13 bases. CDR3 length equals 13 residues. The CDR3 loop reads CASSNQGKSEQYF. The CDR3 nucleotides are TGTGCCAGTAGTAATCAGGGTAAGTCCGAGCAGTACTTC. The entire variable domain, with the rest obtained from reference TRBV19 and TRBJ2-7, is as follows: DGGITQSPKYLFRKEGQNVTLSCEQNLNHDAMYWYRQDPGQGLRLIYYSQIVNDFQKGDIAEGYSVSREKKESFPLTVTSAQKNPTAFYLCASSNQGKSEQYFGPGTRLTVT.

The V gene is TRBV18, the J gene TRBJ2-2; 9 nucleotides line up with TRBD1. CDR1 and CDR2 (germline): KGHSH, LQKENI. The CDR3 spans 14 residues. With 8 bases clipped from V and 4 bases from J, the junction kept 5 bases outside the gene matches. The CDR3 loop reads CASVPQGATGELFF. CDR3 nucleotides: TGTGCCAGCGTCCCACAGGGGGCCACCGGGGAGCTGTTTTTT.

This clone has ten or more counts. The chain couples TRBV6-6 to TRBJ1-1; D not certain. V was clipped by 5 bases and J by 5 bases, with 9 bases between them. The germline V gene encodes CDR1 MNHNY and CDR2 SVGAGI (reference sequence). The CDR3 is made up of 12 amino acids. The CDR3 DNA follows: TGTGCCAGCAGTCGAGTAGGGACTGAAGCTTTCTTT. As protein: CASSRVGTEAFF.

The chain combines TRBV11-2 with TRBJ1-1; D is uncertain. CDR1 is SGHAT, CDR2 FQNNGV, per germline. The CDR3 is 12 amino acids. Trimming removed 2 bases at V and 3 bases at J, with 4 bases between. The CDR3 DNA sequence: TGTGCCAGCAGCTTACAGGACACTGAAGCTTTCTTT. As protein: CASSLQDTEAFF.

The rearrangement links TRBV7-2 to TRBJ2-1; TRBD2 is a possible D gene (5 bases). The CDR3 contains 13 residues. V was trimmed by 2 bases and J by 6 bases, leaving 8 bases between them. Germline V gives CDR1 SGHTA, CDR2 FQGNSA. The CDR3 here is CASSLNEGNEQFF. CDR3 sequence (DNA): TGTGCCAGCAGCTTAAACGAGGGCAATGAGCAGTTCTTC.

This clone was counted at least ten times. The chain combines TRBV4-1 with TRBJ2-7; tentative D call: TRBD1 (6 bases). The length of the CDR3 is 16 residues. Trimming pared 0 bases from V and 3 bases from J, leaving 15 bases between. The V gene's germline CDR1 is MGHRA and CDR2 YSYEKL. CDR3 in amino acids: CASSQEGQGPYYEQYF. For the CDR3, the DNA is TGCGCCAGCAGCCAAGAAGGGCAGGGGCCCTACTACGAGCAGTACTTC.

The chain recombines TRBV14 with TRBJ1-2; tentatively, D is TRBD1 (6 bases). CDR3 length: 15 amino acids. Trimming took 4 bases from V and 6 from J, leaving 18 bases between them. CDR1 SGHDN and CDR2 FVKESK come from the germline V gene. The CDR3 nucleotides are TGTGCCAGCAGCCTACATTCTAGGGCAGGGGATGGCTACACCTTC. Residues: CASSLHSRAGDGYTF.

The chain links TRBV11-2 to TRBJ1-3; D gene unclear. Trimming removed 2 bases from V and 0 bases from J, with 5 bases in between. There are 14 residues in the CDR3. Germline V gene lookup returns CDR1 SGHAT and CDR2 FQNNGV. CDR3 DNA: TGTGCCAGCAGCTTATTTAGCTCTGGAAACACCATATATTTT. The encoded protein is CASSLFSSGNTIYF.

In DNA form, the CDR3 reads TGTGCCAGCAGCCACCACCTAGGACTAGCGGGAGAGTTTTTGTCAGATACGCAGTATTTT. Amino acid sequence: CASSHHLGLAGEFLSDTQYF. This sequence joins TRBV7-8 and TRBJ2-3; TRBD2 agrees at 13 bases. The CDR3 has 20 amino acids. CDR1 and CDR2 from the germline V gene are SGHVS and FQNEAQ. With V trimmed by 5 bases and J by 4 bases, 18 bases remained unmatched. Full variable domain (rest looked up from reference TRBV7-8 and TRBJ2-3): GAGVSQSPRYKVAKRGQDVALRCDPISGHVSLFWYQQALGQGPEFLTYFQNEAQLDKSGLPSDRFFAERPEGSVSTLKIQRTQQEDSAVYLCASSHHLGLAGEFLSDTQYFGPGTRLTVL.

The chain carries TRBV5-1 and TRBJ2-7, with 12 positions matching TRBD1. Germline values: CDR1 SGHRS, CDR2 YFSETQ. This CDR3 contains 14 residues. J was trimmed by 3 bases and V by 7 bases; bases with no gene match: 5. In DNA, the CDR3 is TGCGCCAGCGGGACAGGGGGCAGGGTCTACGAGCAGTACTTC. This sequence encodes CASGTGGRVYEQYF.

This clone came up once. The chain uses TRBV18 and TRBJ1-5; 7 bases align to TRBD1. J gave up 4 bases and V 4 bases, and 10 bases lay outside the gene matches. The CDR3 is 16 amino acids. Germline lookup yields CDR1 KGHSH and CDR2 LQKENI. The CDR3 region is CASSRGQDLTNQPQHF. The CDR3 nucleotides read TGTGCCAGCTCACGAGGACAGGACCTTACTAATCAGCCCCAGCATTTT.

CDR3 DNA: TGTGCCAGCAGCCAGGCCCAGAACACAGATACGCAGTATTTT. Amino acids: CASSQAQNTDTQYF. The chain joins TRBV14 to TRBJ2-3; D not resolved. This CDR3 has 14 amino acids. V lost 3 bases and J lost 2, with 9 bases in between. Germline V lookup: CDR1 SGHDN, CDR2 FVKESK.

This chain joins TRBV2 and TRBJ2-7; a weak D match, TRBD1 (5 bases). The CDR3 length is 12 residues. The V end lost 6 bases, the J end lost 2 bases, and 8 bases lay between the germline ends. The V gene's germline CDR1 is SNHLY and CDR2 FYNNEI. As DNA, the CDR3 is TGTGCCAGCAGAACAGGCCCCTACGAGCAGTACTTC. This gives the protein CASRTGPYEQYF.

This chain links TRBV5-1 with TRBJ2-5, with D tentatively TRBD1 (5 bases). The CDR3 extends over 14 amino acids. Germline values: CDR1 SGHRS, CDR2 YFSETQ. V dropped 2 bases and J dropped 0 bases, with 8 bases sitting between them. Written as DNA, the CDR3 is TGCGCCAGCAGCTTCGACAGCAACCAAGAGACCCAGTACTTC. This codes for CASSFDSNQETQYF. The full variable domain, rest sourced from reference TRBV5-1 and TRBJ2-5, is KAGVTQTPRYLIKTRGQQVTLSCSPISGHRSVSWYQQTPGQGLQFLFEYFSETQRNKGNFPGRFSGRQFSNSRSEMNVSTLELGDSALYLCASSFDSNQETQYFGPGTRLLVL.

The rearrangement uses TRBV7-3 and TRBJ2-7; tentatively, D is TRBD2 (6 bases). Per the germline V gene, CDR1 is SGHTA and CDR2 is FQGTGA. Trimming removed 5 bases from V and 6 bases from J, with 14 bases in between. This CDR3 is built from 13 residues. The CDR3 DNA reads as TGTGCCAGCAGCCTCGGACTAACTCGCGAGCAGTACTTC. Protein: CASSLGLTREQYF.

The genes are TRBV7-2 and TRBJ2-2, with D hard to call. V lost 0 bases to trimming and J lost 8 bases, with 7 bases between them. The V gene's germline CDR1 is SGHTA and CDR2 FQGNSA. The CDR3 runs to 13 residues. CDR3 residues: CASSLAFLGELFF. CDR3 in DNA: TGTGCCAGCAGCTTAGCTTTTCTTGGGGAGCTGTTTTTT.

The chain recombines TRBV30 with TRBJ2-1, with D perhaps TRBD2 (5 bases). This CDR3 region has 13 residues. V lost 2 bases and J 8 bases, leaving 13 bases between the germline ends. Germline CDR1 reads GTSNPN; CDR2 reads SVGIG (reference sequence). CDR3 loop: CAWSRGAADEQFF. In DNA form, the CDR3 reads TGTGCCTGGAGTCGAGGAGCGGCTGATGAGCAGTTCTTC.

The chain uses TRBV5-1 and TRBJ2-5, with a possible D match to TRBD1 (6 bases). The CDR3 loop spans 18 amino acids. V gave up 0 bases and J gave up 2 bases, with 20 bases separating them. Germline V gives CDR1 SGHRS, CDR2 YFSETQ. Here the CDR3 reads CASSLGITGQNFQETQYF. The CDR3 DNA reads as TGCGCCAGCAGCTTGGGGATCACGGGACAAAACTTTCAAGAGACCCAGTACTTC.

This sequence joins TRBV5-4 and TRBJ2-3, with D unresolved. The V and J ends lost 1 base and 6 bases respectively, with 9 bases between them. The CDR3 has 13 amino acids. The germline V gene encodes CDR1 SGHNT and CDR2 YYREEE (reference sequence). This chain's CDR3 is CASSLSLDDTQYF. Here the CDR3 DNA reads TGTGCCAGCAGCTTGTCACTGGACGATACGCAGTATTTT.